This T cell receptor (beta chain) emerged from a study of blood T cell repertoires in COVID-19 (dated by TCRdb to between 2020 and 2021). Broadly, across the study: The collaborator samples originated in the United States, Italy and Spain and spanned the acute and convalescent phases of COVID-19. HLA class I and class II types, where available, came from metadata supplied by the sample provider rather than from assay-based typing. The repertoires were made available in a free public database intended to serve as a resource for research on the immune response to SARS-CoV-2. Subjects who had been exposed to COVID-19, were actively infected with it, or had recovered from it provided the deeply sampled blood TCRbeta repertoires that made up the dataset. The prospective study material was composed of cDNA or gDNA derived from T cells, B-cell-depleted T cells, or PBMCs. The samples were drawn from the first 160 participants of the ongoing ImmuneRACE study and from roughly 1,300 subjects provided by 6 global collaborators. A de-identified subject ID, COVID-19 status, age in years and sex were almost always included in the sample metadata. Study-wide conclusions, independent of this receptor: The quantity of clinical and demographic metadata differed by source and by participant and was supplied without curation.

At one collaborating source in Seattle, patients were enrolled during active infection and were followed longitudinally through the course of disease. Whole blood was collected in K2EDTA tubes by collaborating institutions according to the institutions' own protocols. For TCRbeta analysis, collaborators shipped samples in one of three forms: frozen whole blood, isolated PBMCs, or DNA extracted from either of those sample types. Turning to this clone: Its antigen has not been determined. Base qualities are not provided; no much larger clone lies one nucleotide away.

Via the germline V gene (reference sequence), CDR1 is LNHDA and CDR2 SQIVND. Trimming at the junction amounts to 7 bases on V and 6 bases on J, and the germline ends lie 9 bases apart. The CDR3 sequence holds 12 residues, the cysteine and phenylalanine included. Of the read, only the CDR3 DNA is kept; its 36 bases are in frame from base 1. TCRbeta CDR3 regions were amplified from genomic DNA using the immunoSEQ Assay, a bias-controlled multiplex PCR. Per the source publication's procedure: The number of nucleated cells in each sample was estimated from the amplification of reference gene primers within the assay. Sequence reads were collapsed and filtered to measure the absolute abundance of every unique TCRbeta CDR3 rearrangement. Productive Simpson clonality was computed per sample as the square root of Simpson's diversity index over productive rearrangements. TCRdb's version of the immuneACCESS table is confined to in-frame rearrangements and falls short of the full clone set. An unresolved V gene accounts for under half of the shortfall where checked; the remainder is of unknown origin. The V and J calls and clone size come from that table; D and trimming were worked out from the DNA. The sample table lists roughly 180,000 clones, approximately 88% of them with a count of one. Over 6.5% of the sample rests with the top ten.

The sequence came from a woman between 35 and 50 years old with COVID-19, enrolled during active disease. Sequenced input: peripheral blood. The chain was built from TRBV19 and TRBJ2-2, and possibly TRBD2, on 5 matching bases. The CDR3 protein: CASKRVAGELFF. Read as DNA, the sequence is TGTGCCAGTAAGAGGGTGGCCGGGGAGCTGTTTTTT.